This TCR beta chain was captured in a study of cytomegalovirus exposure and HLA in healthy donors. Study-wide results and caveats: The authors later linked a missense DCLRE1C variant to TCR beta V- and J-gene trimming. Researchers catalogued about 150 TCR beta chains as cytomegalovirus-associated. Earlier analysis looked at TCR beta V segments, and most were productive about 90% or about 30% of the time.

Turning to this clone: Its specificity is not known.

The study ran its PCR with 60 Vbeta and 13 Jbeta primers. TCRdb keeps only in-frame clones here, not all; method: immunoSEQ multiplex PCR. Here the sample spans roughly 150,000 clones, 65% to 80% being singletons. From germline, CDR1 is SGHTA and CDR2 FQGNSA. Unmatched junction bases numbered 8, after V lost 1 base and J lost 0 bases. The CDR3 covers 17 residues. The receptor was derived from a man aged 25-40 years in good health and CMV-seronegative. V and J are TRBV7-2 and TRBJ1-1, with 7 bases matching TRBD1. The sample taken for sequencing was PBMCs. CDR3 loop: CASSLGGAGGMNTEAFF. For the CDR3, the DNA is TGTGCCAGCAGCTTAGGGGGGGCAGGGGGTATGAACACTGAAGCTTTCTTT.